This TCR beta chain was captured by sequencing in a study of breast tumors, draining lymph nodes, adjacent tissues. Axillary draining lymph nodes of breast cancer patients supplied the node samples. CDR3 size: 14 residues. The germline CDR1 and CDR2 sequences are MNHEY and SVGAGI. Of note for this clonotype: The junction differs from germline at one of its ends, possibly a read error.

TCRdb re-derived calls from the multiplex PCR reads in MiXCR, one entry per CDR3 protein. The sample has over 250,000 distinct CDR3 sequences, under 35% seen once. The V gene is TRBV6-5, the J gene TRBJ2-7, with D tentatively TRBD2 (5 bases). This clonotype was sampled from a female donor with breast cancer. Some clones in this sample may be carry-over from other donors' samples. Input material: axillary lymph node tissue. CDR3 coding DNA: TGTGCCAGCAGTCACTCGAGAGGGCCCTACGAGCGGTACTTC. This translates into CASSHSRGPYERYF.